The 5 T cell receptor beta chains in this list originate from one sample, sequenced in a study of T cell responses to AZD1222 COVID-19 vaccine (dated by TCRdb to 2020 to 2022). Preparation of the library involved the immunoSEQ multiplex PCR assay. TCRdb took over this immuneACCESS table, retaining in-frame rearrangements with V and J assigned. Such tables are incomplete; in checked studies, under half of the missing clones stem from an unresolved V gene, and the remainder is unexplained. The sample table records 140,000 or so clones; about nine tenths of these occur just once. Roughly 1.8% of the sample is held by the ten biggest clonotypes. Read against the paper, the sample's time point label means: about 28 days (+/-7) after the second vaccine dose. The source was peripheral blood, collected 28 days after the second AZD1222 dose. Receptor source: an adult who received the AZD1222 COVID-19 vaccine.

V usage is TRBV7-9 and J usage is TRBJ2-1; D may match TRBD1 or TRBD2 (5 bases each). V was cut by 8 bases and J by 6 bases, with 32 bases left in between. The CDR3 consists of 19 residues. Looked up from germline, CDR1 is SEHNR and CDR2 is FQNEAQ (reference sequence). CDR3 in DNA: TGTGCCAGCGGACCAGCAGCTTGGTGGGGGTCGGGGTTTTCCAATGAGCAGTTCTTC. Translating it yields CASGPAAWWGSGFSNEQFF.

This clone was detected only once. The chain is built from TRBV9 and TRBJ2-7, with 10 bases matching TRBD1. CDR1 and CDR2 (germline): SGDLS, YYNGEE. The CDR3 loop spans 16 amino acids. V lost 3 bases and J lost 3; bases outside the gene matches: 9. The CDR3 DNA reads as TGTGCCAGCAGCGGGGAAACCGGGACAGGGGTCTACGAGCAGTACTTC. Translation: CASSGETGTGVYEQYF.

The chain uses TRBV4-1 and TRBJ1-1; unclear D gene. The CDR3 is 16 amino acids. Looked up from germline, CDR1 is MGHRA and CDR2 is YSYEKL. With 2 bases removed from V and 1 base from J, the gap between germline ends came to 14 bases. CDR3 sequence reads: CASSQSSVAPNTEAFF. The CDR3 nucleotides read TGCGCCAGCAGCCAATCTTCGGTGGCCCCGAACACTGAAGCTTTCTTT.

The CDR3 sequence is CASSPTSGRGNEQFF. The CDR3 region has the DNA TGTGCCAGCAGCCCGACTAGCGGGAGGGGGAATGAGCAGTTCTTC. The chain couples TRBV7-9 to TRBJ2-1; 14 bases match TRBD2. This CDR3 spans 15 amino acids. V lost 5 bases and J lost 7; bases outside the gene matches: 4. Germline V gene lookup returns CDR1 SEHNR and CDR2 FQNEAQ (reference sequence).

The J gene is TRBJ2-4, the V gene TRBV6-5, with 8 bases aligning to TRBD1. Germline CDR1 and CDR2: MNHEY and SVGAGI. The CDR3 covers 15 residues. The junction had 7 bases not matched to a gene; V was cut back by 7 bases and J by 2 bases. In DNA form, the CDR3 reads TGTGCCAGCAAGGCGGACAGGGACCCCAAAAACATTCAGTACTTC. Its protein product is CASKADRDPKNIQYF.